These T cell receptor beta chains were read from a single sample in a study of T cells after yellow fever vaccination. Using its own MiXCR run on the 5' RACE reads, TCRdb lists one record per CDR3 protein. Of about 260,000 distinct CDR3 sequences in the sample, around 5.2% are singletons; the top ten hold 2.5% to 4%. The source was CD4+ T cells sorted from PBMCs, collected on the day of the yellow fever booster vaccination. These receptors were taken from a man aged 18 to 29 who received the YFV17D yellow fever vaccine. Both conserved end residues are part of each CDR3. D genes are given only for firm matches. Only some rows state a clone size, as once, few, many or a class for expanded clones.

D	V	size	J	CDR3	DNA
NA	TRBV3-1	NA	TRBJ2-7	CASSLVGGVSYEQYF	TGTGCCAGCAGCCTGGTGGGTGGGGTCTCCTACGAGCAGTACTTC
NA	TRBV2	many	TRBJ2-4	CASSDRRNANIQYF	TGTGCCAGCAGTGATCGGAGGAACGCGAACATTCAGTACTTC
TRBD2	TRBV7-3	many	TRBJ2-3	CASSLTGLAGAYTQYF	TGTGCCAGCAGCTTAACAGGACTAGCGGGGGCCTATACGCAGTATTTT
NA	TRBV5-1	many	TRBJ2-3	CASSLVLAGTSTDTQYF	TGCGCCAGCAGCTTGGTCCTCGCAGGGACTAGCACAGATACGCAGTATTTT
TRBD2	TRBV10-3	many	TRBJ2-1	CAISELERGGRREQFF	TGTGCCATCAGTGAACTCGAGCGGGGGGGCCGACGGGAGCAGTTCTTC
TRBD1	TRBV7-2	many	TRBJ1-5	CASSLDRGQPQHF	TGTGCCAGCAGCTTAGACAGGGGCCAGCCCCAGCATTTT
TRBD1	TRBV7-9	many	TRBJ1-2	CASSLYGTVGGYTF	TGTGCCAGCAGCCTATACGGGACAGTCGGCGGCTACACCTTC
NA	TRBV5-1	NA	TRBJ1-5	CASSFGPQNPVEPQHF	TGCGCCAGCAGCTTCGGACCCCAGAATCCCGTGGAGCCCCAGCATTTT
NA	TRBV7-2	many	TRBJ2-2	CASSLDGRVSANTGELFF	TGTGCCAGCAGCTTGGATGGGCGGGTGAGCGCGAACACCGGGGAGCTGTTTTTT
NA	TRBV27	few	TRBJ1-3	CASSAQGAGNTIYF	TGTGCCAGCAGTGCACAGGGCGCTGGAAACACCATATATTTT
TRBD1	TRBV7-9	NA	TRBJ2-1	CASSPRDRVYNEQFF	TGTGCCAGCAGCCCCCGGGACAGGGTCTACAATGAGCAGTTCTTC
NA	TRBV7-9	many	TRBJ1-2	CASSFWAVDYGYTF	TGTGCCAGCAGCTTCTGGGCGGTGGATTATGGCTACACCTTC